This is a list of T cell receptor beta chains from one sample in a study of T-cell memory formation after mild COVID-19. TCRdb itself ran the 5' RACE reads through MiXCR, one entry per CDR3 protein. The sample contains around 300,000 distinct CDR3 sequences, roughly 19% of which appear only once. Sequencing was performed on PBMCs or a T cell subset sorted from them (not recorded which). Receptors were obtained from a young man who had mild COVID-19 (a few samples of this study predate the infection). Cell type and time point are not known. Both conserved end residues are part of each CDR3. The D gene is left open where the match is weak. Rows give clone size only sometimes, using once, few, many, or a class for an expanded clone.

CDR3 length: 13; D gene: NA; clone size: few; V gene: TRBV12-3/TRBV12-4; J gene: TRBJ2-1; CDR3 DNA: TGTGCCAGCAGTCTTACAGCCTACAATGAGCAGTTCTTC; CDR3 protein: CASSLTAYNEQFF
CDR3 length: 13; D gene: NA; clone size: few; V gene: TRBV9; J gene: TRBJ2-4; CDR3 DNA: TGTGCCAGCAGCGGAGCCGGGAAGAGCATTCAGTACTTC; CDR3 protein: CASSGAGKSIQYF
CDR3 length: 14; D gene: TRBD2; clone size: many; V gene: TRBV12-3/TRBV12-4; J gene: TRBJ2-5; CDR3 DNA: TGTGCCAGCAGTAGCGGGGGCTACCAAGAGACCCAGTACTTC; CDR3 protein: CASSSGGYQETQYF
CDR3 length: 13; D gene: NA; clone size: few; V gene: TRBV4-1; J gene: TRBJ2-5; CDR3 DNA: TGCGCCAGCAGCCAAGTGCCCTCAGAGACCCAGTACTTC; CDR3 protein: CASSQVPSETQYF
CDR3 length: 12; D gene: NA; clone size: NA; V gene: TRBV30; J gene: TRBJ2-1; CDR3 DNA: TGTGCCTGGAGTGTCGAGGGGCATGAGCAGTTCTTC; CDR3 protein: CAWSVEGHEQFF
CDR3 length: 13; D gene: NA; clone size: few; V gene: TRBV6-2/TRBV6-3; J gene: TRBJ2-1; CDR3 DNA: TGTGCCAGCAGTTACGACAGCTACAATGAGCAGTTCTTC; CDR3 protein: CASSYDSYNEQFF
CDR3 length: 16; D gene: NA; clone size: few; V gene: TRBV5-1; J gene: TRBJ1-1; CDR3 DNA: TGCGCCAGCAGCTTGGGAATTGGCAGGGAGGGCACTGAAGCTTTCTTT; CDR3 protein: CASSLGIGREGTEAFF
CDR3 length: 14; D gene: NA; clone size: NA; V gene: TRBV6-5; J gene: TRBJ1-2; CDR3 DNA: TGTGCCAGCAGAGAGCGACAGAGTAACTATGGCTACACCTTC; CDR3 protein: CASRERQSNYGYTF
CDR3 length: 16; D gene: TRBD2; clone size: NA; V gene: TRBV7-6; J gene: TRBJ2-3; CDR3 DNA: TGTGCCAGCAGCTTATTCTCCGGGGGGGTAGGAGGGGCGCAGTATTTT; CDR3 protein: CASSLFSGGVGGAQYF
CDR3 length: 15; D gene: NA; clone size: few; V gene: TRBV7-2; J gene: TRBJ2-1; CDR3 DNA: TGTGCCAGCAGCTTCGGACGAAGCTCCTACAATGAGCAGTTCTTC; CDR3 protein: CASSFGRSSYNEQFF
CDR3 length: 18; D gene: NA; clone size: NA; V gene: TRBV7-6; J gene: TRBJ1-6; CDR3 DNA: TGTGCCAGCAGCTTAGCGCGAGAACAGAGCTCCTATAATTCACCCCTCCACTTT; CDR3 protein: CASSLAREQSSYNSPLHF
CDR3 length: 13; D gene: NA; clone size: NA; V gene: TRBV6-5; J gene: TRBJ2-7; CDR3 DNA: TGTGCCAGCAGTTACGGGGGTTACGACGAGCAGTACTTC; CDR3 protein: CASSYGGYDEQYF
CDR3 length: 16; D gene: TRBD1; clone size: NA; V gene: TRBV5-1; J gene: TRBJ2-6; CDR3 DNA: TGCGCCAGCAGCCGTACAGGGGGCTCTGGGGCCAACGTCCTGACTTTC; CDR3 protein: CASSRTGGSGANVLTF
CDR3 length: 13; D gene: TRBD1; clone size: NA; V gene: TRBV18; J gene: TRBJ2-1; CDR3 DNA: TGTGCCAGCTCACCGGACAGGGCCACCGAGCAGTTCTTC; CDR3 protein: CASSPDRATEQFF
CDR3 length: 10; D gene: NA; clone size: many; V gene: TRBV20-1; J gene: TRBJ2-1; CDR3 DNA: TGCAGTGCTAGGAAGAATGAGCAGTTCTTC; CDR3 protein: CSARKNEQFF
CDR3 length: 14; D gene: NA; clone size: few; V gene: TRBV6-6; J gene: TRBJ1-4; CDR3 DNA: TGTGCCAGCAGTCCGGGACAACAGGAAGAAAAACTGTTTTTT; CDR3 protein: CASSPGQQEEKLFF